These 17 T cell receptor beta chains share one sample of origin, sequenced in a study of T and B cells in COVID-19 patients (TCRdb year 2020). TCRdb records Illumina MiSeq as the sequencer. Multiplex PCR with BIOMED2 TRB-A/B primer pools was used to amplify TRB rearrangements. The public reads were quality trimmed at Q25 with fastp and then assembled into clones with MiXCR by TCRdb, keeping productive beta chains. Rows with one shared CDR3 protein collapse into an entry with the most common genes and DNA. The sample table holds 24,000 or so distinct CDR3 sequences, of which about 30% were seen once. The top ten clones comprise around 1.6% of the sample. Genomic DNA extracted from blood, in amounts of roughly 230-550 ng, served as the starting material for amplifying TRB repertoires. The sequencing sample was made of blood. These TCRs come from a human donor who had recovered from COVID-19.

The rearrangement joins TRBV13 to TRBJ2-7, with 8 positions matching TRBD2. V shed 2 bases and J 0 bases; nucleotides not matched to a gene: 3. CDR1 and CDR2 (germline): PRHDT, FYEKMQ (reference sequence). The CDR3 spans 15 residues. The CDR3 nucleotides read TGTGCCAGCAGCTTAACGGGGGGGGACTCCTACGAGCAGTACTTC. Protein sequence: CASSLTGGDSYEQYF.

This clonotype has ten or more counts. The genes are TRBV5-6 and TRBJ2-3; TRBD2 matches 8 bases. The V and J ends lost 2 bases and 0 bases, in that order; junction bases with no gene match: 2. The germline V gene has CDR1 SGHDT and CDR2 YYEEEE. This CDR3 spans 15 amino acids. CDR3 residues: CASSLLAVSTDTQYF. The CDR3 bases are TGTGCCAGCAGCTTACTAGCGGTTAGCACAGATACGCAGTATTTT.

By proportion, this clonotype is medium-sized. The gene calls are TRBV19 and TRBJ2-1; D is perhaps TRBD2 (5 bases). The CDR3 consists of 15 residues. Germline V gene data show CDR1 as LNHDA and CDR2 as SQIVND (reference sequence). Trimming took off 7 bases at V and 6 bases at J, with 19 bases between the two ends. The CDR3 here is CASTISRTAFNEQFF. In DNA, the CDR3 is TGTGCCAGTACCATTTCTAGGACTGCATTCAATGAGCAGTTCTTC.

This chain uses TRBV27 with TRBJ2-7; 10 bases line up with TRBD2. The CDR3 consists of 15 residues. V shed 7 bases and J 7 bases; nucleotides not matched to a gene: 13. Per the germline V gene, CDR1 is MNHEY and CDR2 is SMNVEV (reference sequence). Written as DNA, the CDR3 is TGTGCCAGCACCACAAGAGCGGGAGGGTACAATGAGCAGTACTTC. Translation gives CASTTRAGGYNEQYF.

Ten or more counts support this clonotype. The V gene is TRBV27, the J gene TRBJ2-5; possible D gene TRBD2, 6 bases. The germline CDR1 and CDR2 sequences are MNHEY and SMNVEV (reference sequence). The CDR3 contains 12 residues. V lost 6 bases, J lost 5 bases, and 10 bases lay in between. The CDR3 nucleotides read TGTGCCAGCAGCATCGGGGGTGAGACCCAGTACTTC. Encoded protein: CASSIGGETQYF.

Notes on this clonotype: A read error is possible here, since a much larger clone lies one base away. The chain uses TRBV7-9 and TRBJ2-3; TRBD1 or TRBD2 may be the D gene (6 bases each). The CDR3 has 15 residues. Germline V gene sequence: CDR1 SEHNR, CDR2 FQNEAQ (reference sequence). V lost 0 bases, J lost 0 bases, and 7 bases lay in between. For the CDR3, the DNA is TGTGCCAGCAGCTTAGCGGGGGGCAGCACAGATACGCAGTATTTT. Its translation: CASSLAGGSTDTQYF.

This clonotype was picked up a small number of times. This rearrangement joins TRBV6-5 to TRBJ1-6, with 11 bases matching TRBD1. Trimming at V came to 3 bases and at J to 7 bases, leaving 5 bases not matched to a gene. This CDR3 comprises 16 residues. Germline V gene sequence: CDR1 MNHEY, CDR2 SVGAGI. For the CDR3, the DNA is TGTGCCAGCAGTTATTTCCGGGACAGGGGGAATTCACCCCTCCACTTT. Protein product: CASSYFRDRGNSPLHF.

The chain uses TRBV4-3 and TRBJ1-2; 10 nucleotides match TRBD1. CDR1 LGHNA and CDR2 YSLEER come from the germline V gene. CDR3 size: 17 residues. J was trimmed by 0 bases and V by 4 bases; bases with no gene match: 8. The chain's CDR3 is CASSRGQGEIANYGYTF. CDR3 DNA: TGCGCCAGCAGCCGAGGACAGGGGGAGATAGCTAACTATGGCTACACCTTC.

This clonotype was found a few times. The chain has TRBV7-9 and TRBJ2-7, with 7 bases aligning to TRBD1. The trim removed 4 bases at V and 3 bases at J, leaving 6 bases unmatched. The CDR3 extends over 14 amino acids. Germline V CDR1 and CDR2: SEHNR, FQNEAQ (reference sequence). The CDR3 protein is CASSSRGYGYEQYF. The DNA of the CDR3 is TGTGCCAGCAGCTCCAGGGGGTACGGCTACGAGCAGTACTTC. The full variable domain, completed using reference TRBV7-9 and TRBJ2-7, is DTGVSQNPRHKITKRGQNVTFRCDPISEHNRLYWYRQTLGQGPEFLTYFQNEAQLEKSRLLSDRFSAERPKGSFSTLEIQRTEQGDSAMYLCASSSRGYGYEQYFGPGTRLTVT.

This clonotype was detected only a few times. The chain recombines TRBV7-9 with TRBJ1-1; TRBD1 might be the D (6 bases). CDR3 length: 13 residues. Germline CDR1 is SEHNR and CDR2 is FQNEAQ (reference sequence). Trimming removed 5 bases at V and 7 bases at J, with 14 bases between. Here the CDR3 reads CASSMGARGEAFF. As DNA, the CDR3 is TGTGCCAGCAGCATGGGGGCGCGGGGTGAAGCTTTCTTT.

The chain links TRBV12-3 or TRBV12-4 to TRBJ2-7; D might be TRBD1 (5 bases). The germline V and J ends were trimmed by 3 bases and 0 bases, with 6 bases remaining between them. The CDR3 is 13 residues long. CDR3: CASSFRGSYEQYF. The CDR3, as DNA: TGTGCCAGCAGTTTTAGGGGCTCCTACGAGCAGTACTTC.

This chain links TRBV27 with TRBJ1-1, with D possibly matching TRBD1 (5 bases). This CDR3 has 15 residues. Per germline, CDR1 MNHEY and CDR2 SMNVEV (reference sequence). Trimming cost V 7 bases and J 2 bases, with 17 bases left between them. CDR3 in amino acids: CASKKGRGYNTEAFF. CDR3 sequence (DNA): TGTGCCAGCAAGAAGGGCCGGGGGTATAACACTGAAGCTTTCTTT.

CDR3: CASKSSGTGEQFF. The CDR3 coding sequence is TGTGCCAGCAAATCTAGCGGGACCGGTGAGCAGTTCTTC. This rearrangement joins TRBV6-2 or TRBV6-3 to TRBJ2-1; 9 nucleotides align to TRBD2. The CDR3 runs 13 residues. Looked up from germline, CDR1 is MNHEY and CDR2 is SVGEGT. V shed 7 bases and J 9 bases; nucleotides not matched to a gene: 7.

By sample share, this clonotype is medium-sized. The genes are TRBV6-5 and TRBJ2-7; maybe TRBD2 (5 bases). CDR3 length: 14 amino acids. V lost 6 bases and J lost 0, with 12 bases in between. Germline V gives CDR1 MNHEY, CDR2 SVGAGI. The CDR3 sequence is CASSYRGYSYEQYF. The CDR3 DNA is TGTGCCAGCAGCTATCGAGGGTACTCCTACGAGCAGTACTTC.

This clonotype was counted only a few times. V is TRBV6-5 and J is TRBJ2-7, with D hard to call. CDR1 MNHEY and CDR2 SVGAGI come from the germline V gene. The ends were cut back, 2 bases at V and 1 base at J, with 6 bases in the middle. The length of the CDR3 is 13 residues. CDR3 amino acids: CASSYGNSYEQYF. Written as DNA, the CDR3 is TGTGCCAGCAGTTACGGGAATTCCTACGAGCAGTACTTC.

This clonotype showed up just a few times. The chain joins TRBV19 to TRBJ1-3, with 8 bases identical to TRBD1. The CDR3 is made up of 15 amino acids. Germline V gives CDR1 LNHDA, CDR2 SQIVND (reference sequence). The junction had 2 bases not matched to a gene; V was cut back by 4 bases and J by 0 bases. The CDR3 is CASSTDRGSGNTIYF. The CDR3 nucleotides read TGTGCCAGTAGTACCGACAGGGGCTCTGGAAACACCATATATTTT.

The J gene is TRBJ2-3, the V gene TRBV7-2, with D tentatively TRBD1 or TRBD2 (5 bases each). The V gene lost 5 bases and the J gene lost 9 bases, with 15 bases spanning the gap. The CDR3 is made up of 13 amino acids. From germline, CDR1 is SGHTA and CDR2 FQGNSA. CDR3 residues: CASSPDRGGTQYF. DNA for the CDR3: TGTGCCAGCAGCCCCGACCGGGGCGGGACGCAGTATTTT. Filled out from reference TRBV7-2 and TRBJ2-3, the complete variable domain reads GAGVSQSPSNKVTEKGKDVELRCDPISGHTALYWYRQSLGQGLEFLIYFQGNSAPDKSGLPSDRFSAERTGGSVSTLTIQRTQQEDSAVYLCASSPDRGGTQYFGPGTRLTVL.